One and the same sample provided the 7 T cell receptor beta chains below, sequenced in a study of PD-L1 blockade in urothelial cancer. Sequencing used immunoSEQ multiplex PCR; TCRdb keeps in-frame clones, though not all of them. The repertoire consists of around 87,000 clones, with around 78% occurring once and the leading ten covering roughly 8%. Time point denoted: peripheral blood 6 weeks after treatment start. The material sequenced was PBMCs, taken around atezolizumab (anti-PD-L1) treatment. Receptors were obtained from an older man with urothelial cancer.

The chain combines TRBV14 with TRBJ1-2, with 7 bases aligning to TRBD1. This CDR3 region has 15 residues. From germline, CDR1 is SGHDN and CDR2 FVKESK. After removal of 3 bases from V and 2 bases from J, the junction contained 6 bases not matched to a gene. CDR3: CASSHSQGVNYGYTF. In DNA, the CDR3 is TGTGCCAGCAGCCACAGCCAGGGGGTAAACTATGGCTACACCTTC.

This chain connects TRBV10-3 to TRBJ2-2; 8 bases align to TRBD2. Germline V gene sequence: CDR1 ENHRY, CDR2 SYGVKD. The CDR3 contains 17 residues. Trimming took 0 bases from V and 3 from J; bases not matched to a gene: 6. The CDR3 region has the DNA TGTGCCATCAGTGAGTCGACAGCGGGGGCCTACACCGGGGAGCTGTTTTTT. Its protein is CAISESTAGAYTGELFF.

The rearrangement uses TRBV19 and TRBJ2-2; weak D call: TRBD2 (5 bases). Between the trimmed V and J ends, which lost 1 base and 1 base, there was a span of 7 bases. Germline V CDR1 and CDR2: LNHDA, SQIVND (reference sequence). This CDR3 spans 15 amino acids. This CDR3 reads CASSIGAGNTGELFF. CDR3 nucleotide sequence: TGTGCCAGTAGTATAGGGGCGGGGAACACCGGGGAGCTGTTTTTT.

The chain has TRBV5-1 and TRBJ1-1; the D is unclear. V was trimmed by 4 bases and J by 0 bases, leaving 7 bases between them. The CDR3 contains 13 residues. Germline V gives CDR1 SGHRS, CDR2 YFSETQ. The CDR3 DNA sequence: TGCGCCAGCAGCACTGCCTTGAACACTGAAGCTTTCTTT. Protein sequence: CASSTALNTEAFF.

The rearrangement joins TRBV6-5 to TRBJ2-5; a possible D gene is TRBD1 (5 bases). Germline V CDR1 and CDR2: MNHEY, SVGAGI. The germline V and J ends were trimmed by 6 bases and 1 base, with 12 bases remaining between them. The CDR3 sequence is 14 residues long. The CDR3 DNA sequence: TGTGCCAGCAGGGCTGGGGCGATCCAAGAGACCCAGTACTTC. Translating it yields CASRAGAIQETQYF.

The chain uses TRBV19 and TRBJ1-2; 9 nucleotides align to TRBD1. With V trimmed by 3 bases and J by 7 bases, 3 bases remained unmatched. CDR1 is LNHDA, CDR2 SQIVND, per germline (reference sequence). The CDR3 contains 13 residues. The CDR3 sequence: CASSITGGSGYTF. The CDR3 nucleotides read TGTGCCAGTAGTATTACAGGGGGCTCTGGCTACACCTTC.

The rearrangement uses TRBV21-1 and TRBJ1-2; TRBD1 is taken as the D call from the table, unchecked against the DNA. TRBV21-1 is assigned pseudogene status. The CDR3 runs 17 residues. CDR3 protein: CASSKESTGQSNYGYTF. The CDR3 nucleotides are TGTGCCAGCAGCAAAGAAAGTACGGGACAGAGTAACTATGGCTACACCTTC.